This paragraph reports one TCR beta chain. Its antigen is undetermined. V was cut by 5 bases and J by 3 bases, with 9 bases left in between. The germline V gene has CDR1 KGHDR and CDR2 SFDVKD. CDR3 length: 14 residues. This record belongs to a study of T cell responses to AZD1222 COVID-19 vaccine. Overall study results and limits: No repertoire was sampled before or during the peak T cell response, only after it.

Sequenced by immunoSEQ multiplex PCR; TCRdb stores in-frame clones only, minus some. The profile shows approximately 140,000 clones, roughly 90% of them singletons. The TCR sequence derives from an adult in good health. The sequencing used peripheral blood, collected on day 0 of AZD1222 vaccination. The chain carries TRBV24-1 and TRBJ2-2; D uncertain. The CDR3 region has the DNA TGTGCCACCAGTGGTTCTACACACACCGGGGAGCTGTTTTTT. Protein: CATSGSTHTGELFF.